The rows below give T cell receptor beta chains drawn from one sample of a study of brain metastases from non-small cell lung cancer. Generated by immunoSEQ multiplex PCR, the TCRdb table keeps only in-frame clones and is missing some. Here the sample spans over 12,000 clones, about 85% being singletons. Sequencing was performed on primary lung tumor tissue. The source is a donor at least 40 years old with non-small cell lung cancer. CDR3s include the opening cysteine and the closing phenylalanine or tryptophan. A D gene is named only where the DNA matches it firmly.

j_call d_call cdr3_length v_call cdr3_nt cdr3_aa
TRBJ1-1 NA 13 TRBV7-3 TGTGCCACCGGGGGGCACAGGGTCACTGAAGCTTTCTTT CATGGHRVTEAFF
TRBJ2-7 NA 16 TRBV5-6 TGTGCCAGCAGCTTGGGTTTGTACGACTTGGGGAACGAGCAGTACTTC CASSLGLYDLGNEQYF
TRBJ1-1 TRBD1 14 TRBV6-6 TGTGCCAGCAGCCCGGACAGGGGGAGCACTGAAGCTTTCTTT CASSPDRGSTEAFF
TRBJ1-2 NA 16 TRBV6-6 TGTGCCAGCAGTTACCCTCGACAGGCGGCTACCTATGGCTACACCTTC CASSYPRQAATYGYTF
TRBJ2-7 NA 12 TRBV30 TGTGCCTGGAGAGCAGGGAGACACGAGCAGTACTTC CAWRAGRHEQYF
TRBJ2-1 NA 17 TRBV7-3 TGTGCCAGCAGCTTAATTTGGGGCAGGGGGAGGTACAATGAGCAGTTCTTC CASSLIWGRGRYNEQFF
TRBJ1-1 TRBD1 15 TRBV28 TGTGCCAGCACCTCCTCCGGGACAGGGGTTACTGAAGCTTTCTTT CASTSSGTGVTEAFF
TRBJ1-1 NA 12 TRBV4-1 TGCGCCAGCAGCCGGGCGGACACTGAAGCTTTCTTT CASSRADTEAFF
TRBJ2-1 NA 18 TRBV7-8 TGTGCCAGCAGTTTTTTATACGTCCTGGGGCAGTCCAACAATGAGCAGTTCTTC CASSFLYVLGQSNNEQFF
TRBJ2-7 NA 13 TRBV5-1 TGCGCCAGCAGCTCGAACAGCCTAGAGGGGCAGTACTTC CASSSNSLEGQYF
TRBJ1-5 TRBD1 20 TRBV10-2 TGCGCCAGCAGTGAAGGTAGGGAGCTAAGGGTTGATCGGGACAGCCAGCCCCAGCATTTT CASSEGRELRVDRDSQPQHF